The 16 T cell receptor beta chains below were found in one sample sequenced in a study of shared clonotypes between healthy human individuals. Sequenced by immunoSEQ multiplex PCR; TCRdb stores in-frame clones only, minus some. The top ten hold approximately 1.5% of the sample, which has about 1 million clones, 70% to 80% seen once. The sample comprised memory CD4+ T cells sorted from blood. Subset meaning: CD45RA-negative fraction. These receptor sequences come from a man aged 18 to 29 in good health.

CDR3 residues: CAWSGFGPTYEQYF. The CDR3 DNA reads as TGTGCCTGGAGCGGATTCGGGCCTACCTACGAGCAGTACTTC. The V gene is TRBV30, the J gene TRBJ2-7, with unresolved D. V dropped 3 bases and J dropped 2 bases, with 14 bases sitting between them. Germline V gives CDR1 GTSNPN, CDR2 SVGIG (reference sequence). The CDR3 loop spans 14 amino acids.

CDR3 sequence: CASILSGDGFQAFF. CDR3 sequence (DNA): TGTGCCAGCATTCTCTCAGGAGACGGATTTCAAGCTTTCTTT. The chain joins TRBV28 to TRBJ1-1; D gene uncertain. The CDR3 has 14 amino acids. The V and J ends lost 7 bases and 9 bases respectively, with 21 bases between them. The germline V gene has CDR1 MDHEN and CDR2 SYDVKM.

The chain is built from TRBV19 and TRBJ2-1; 8 bases line up with TRBD2. V shed 7 bases and J 4 bases; nucleotides not matched to a gene: 15. Looked up from germline, CDR1 is LNHDA and CDR2 is SQIVND (reference sequence). This CDR3 comprises 17 residues. The DNA of the CDR3 is TGTGCCAGTATGACTGTGTCGGGGGGGCGAGGGTACAATGAGCAGTTCTTC. Its translation is CASMTVSGGRGYNEQFF.

The gene calls are TRBV14 and TRBJ2-1, with D unresolved. Trimming took off 3 bases at V and 12 bases at J, with 15 bases between the two ends. Looked up from germline, CDR1 is SGHDN and CDR2 is FVKESK. This CDR3 region has 13 residues. The CDR3 is CASSQSQMGRQFF. The CDR3 coding sequence is TGTGCCAGCAGCCAGAGCCAAATGGGTAGGCAGTTCTTC.

The chain joins TRBV9 to TRBJ2-5; D ambiguous. The CDR3 covers 15 residues. V lost 0 bases and J lost 2, with 11 bases in between. Per germline, CDR1 SGDLS and CDR2 YYNGEE. CDR3 nucleotide sequence: TGTGCCAGCAGCGTAGGTACGCCTAGTCAAGAGACCCAGTACTTC. This sequence encodes CASSVGTPSQETQYF.

This clone was counted only a few times. The identical CDR3 is also encoded by other nucleotide sequences in the sample. In nucleotides, the CDR3 is TGTGCCATCAGTGACCTTGCCGAGACCCAGTACTTC. Translating it yields CAISDLAETQYF. This chain links TRBV10-3 with TRBJ2-5; D unclear. The CDR3 is 12 residues long. Trimming removed 3 bases at V and 5 bases at J, with 7 bases between. The germline CDR1 and CDR2 sequences are ENHRY and SYGVKD.

On this clone: At the DNA level, this CDR3 is encoded by other sequences in the same sample as well. The CDR3 coding sequence is TGTGCCTGGAGTGTACGGGGGGGAGAGACCCAGTACTTC. It yields the protein CAWSVRGGETQYF. The rearrangement links TRBV30 to TRBJ2-5; TRBD2 matches at 8 bases. V dropped 0 bases and J dropped 4; count of bases not matched to a gene: 1. From germline, CDR1 is GTSNPN and CDR2 SVGIG (reference sequence). CDR3 length: 13 residues.

To note about this clone: The sample has other DNA sequences that encode this CDR3 too. The chain employs TRBV5-1 and TRBJ1-3, with TRBD1 identical over 7 bases. V was pared by 0 bases and J by 7 bases, with 4 bases of the junction left unmatched. The CDR3 totals 14 residues. Per germline, CDR1 SGHRS and CDR2 YFSETQ. CDR3 in DNA: TGCGCCAGCAGCTTGGGGACAGGAGGGAACACCATATATTTT. Its translation: CASSLGTGGNTIYF.

The V call is TRBV19, the J call TRBJ1-6, with 7 bases lining up with TRBD1. V dropped 2 bases and J dropped 7; count of bases not matched to a gene: 8. The CDR3 length is 16 residues. Germline V CDR1 and CDR2: LNHDA, SQIVND (reference sequence). The CDR3, as DNA: TGTGCCAGTAGTATATCCACCGGGACAGCGAATTCACCCCTCCACTTT. This codes for CASSISTGTANSPLHF.

The chain is built from TRBV30 and TRBJ1-3, with D unclear. Germline CDR1 reads GTSNPN; CDR2 reads SVGIG (reference sequence). The germline V and J ends were trimmed by 5 bases and 6 bases, with 8 bases remaining between them. The CDR3 consists of 11 residues. CDR3 coding DNA: TGTGCCTGGGTCCCCGAAAACACCATATATTTT. The encoded protein is CAWVPENTIYF.

The chain couples TRBV4-3 to TRBJ2-3, with a possible D match to TRBD1 (5 bases). This CDR3 is 19 amino acids long. Germline CDR1 is LGHNA and CDR2 is YSLEER. V was cut by 0 bases and J by 0 bases, with 19 bases left in between. The CDR3 region is CASSQDPPPGNPSTDTQYF. DNA for the CDR3: TGCGCCAGCAGCCAAGACCCACCCCCAGGGAACCCTAGCACAGATACGCAGTATTTT.

Ten or more counts support this clone. This chain uses TRBV28 with TRBJ1-6; a possible D gene is TRBD1 (5 bases). The V end lost 2 bases, the J end lost 3 bases, and 20 bases lay between the germline ends. Germline V gives CDR1 MDHEN, CDR2 SYDVKM. The CDR3 sequence is 19 residues long. CDR3 coding DNA: TGTGCCAGCAGTTTACCCTCCCGGGGGTTGGGTGTCTATAATTCACCCCTCCACTTT. Amino acids: CASSLPSRGLGVYNSPLHF. The variable domain in full, with the rest retrieved from reference TRBV28 and TRBJ1-6, is DVKVTQSSRYLVKRTGEKVFLECVQDMDHENMFWYRQDPGLGLRLIYFSYDVKMKEKGDIPEGYSVSREKKERFSLILESASTNQTSMYLCASSLPSRGLGVYNSPLHFGNGTRLTVT.

The rearrangement uses TRBV7-2 and TRBJ1-4; D uncertain. The germline V gene has CDR1 SGHTA and CDR2 FQGNSA. The V end lost 3 bases, the J end lost 1 base, and 9 bases lay between the germline ends. The CDR3 contains 15 residues. CDR3 loop: CASSFSGLTNEKLFF. CDR3 DNA sequence: TGTGCCAGCAGCTTTTCCGGCTTAACTAATGAAAAACTGTTTTTT.

The chain combines TRBV4-1 with TRBJ1-2; tentative D call: TRBD1 (5 bases). There are 16 residues in the CDR3. Germline V gives CDR1 MGHRA, CDR2 YSYEKL. V was cut by 4 bases and J by 4 bases, with 19 bases left in between. The CDR3 loop reads CASSLVIVQGLYGYTF. The CDR3 bases are TGCGCCAGCAGCCTCGTCATTGTTCAGGGACTCTATGGCTACACCTTC.

The chain employs TRBV5-5 and TRBJ2-5; D is undetermined. The V end lost 3 bases, the J end lost 2 bases, and 11 bases lay between the germline ends. Germline V CDR1 and CDR2: SGHKS, YYEKEE (reference sequence). This CDR3 is built from 14 residues. The CDR3 DNA reads as TGTGCCAGCAGCTCGACGGATCTTCAAGAGACCCAGTACTTC. It codes for CASSSTDLQETQYF.

This chain connects TRBV12-5 to TRBJ1-5, with no clear D. V was shortened by 3 bases and J by 7 bases, with 4 bases between the two germline ends. Germline V lookup: CDR1 LGHNT, CDR2 FRNRAP. This CDR3 spans 11 amino acids. CDR3 DNA: TGTGCTAGTGGTTTCAACCAGCCCCAGCATTTT. Translating it yields CASGFNQPQHF.